These 14 T cell receptor beta chains share one sample of origin, sequenced in a study of cytotoxic CD8 clonotypes in ibrutinib-treated CLL. The table came from immunoSEQ multiplex PCR; TCRdb's copy has only in-frame clones and leaves some out. The sample comprises about 140,000 clones, 60% to 80% of which are singletons, and around 30% rests with the top ten. The material was PBMCs, obtained after 12 months of ibrutinib treatment. These receptors were taken from a human donor with chronic lymphocytic leukemia.

This clone was picked up a small number of times. V gene TRBV5-4 combines with J gene TRBJ2-5, with TRBD2 as a possible D gene (6 bases). This CDR3 region has 14 residues. With 3 bases removed from V and 1 base from J, the gap between germline ends came to 10 bases. Germline CDR1 is SGHNT and CDR2 is YYREEE (reference sequence). The CDR3 spells CASSSGGTQETQYF. CDR3 sequence (DNA): TGTGCCAGCAGCTCCGGGGGTACCCAAGAGACCCAGTACTTC.

This clone has more than one count but fewer than ten. This sequence joins TRBV18 and TRBJ1-1; D possibly corresponds to TRBD1 (5 bases). V was cut by 2 bases and J by 7 bases, with 14 bases left in between. Per the germline V gene, CDR1 is KGHSH and CDR2 is LQKENI. This CDR3 has 14 residues. This CDR3 is CASSPSKGTGEAFF. The CDR3 DNA reads TGTGCCAGCTCACCATCTAAGGGGACGGGTGAAGCTTTCTTT.

This clone occurred a few times. The chain links TRBV5-6 to TRBJ2-5; 8 nucleotides align to TRBD2. V lost 4 bases, J lost 5 bases, and 10 bases stayed unmatched. Per germline, CDR1 SGHDT and CDR2 YYEEEE. CDR3 size: 15 residues. CDR3 sequence reads: CASSNLRGGSETQYF. In DNA, the CDR3 is TGTGCCAGCAGCAACCTTCGGGGGGGCTCTGAGACCCAGTACTTC.

The chain recombines TRBV28 with TRBJ2-7, with D perhaps assigned TRBD1 or TRBD2 (5 bases each). The V gene's germline CDR1 is MDHEN and CDR2 SYDVKM. This CDR3 contains 14 residues. V was shortened by 6 bases and J by 2 bases, with 14 bases between the two germline ends. This chain's CDR3 is CASSEDGGAYEQYF. The CDR3 DNA reads TGTGCCAGCAGCGAAGATGGGGGAGCCTACGAGCAGTACTTC.

This chain joins TRBV5-1 and TRBJ2-5; D not certain. CDR3 length: 14 residues. Trimming cost V 0 bases and J 4 bases, with 10 bases left between them. CDR1 is SGHRS, CDR2 YFSETQ, per germline. For the CDR3, the DNA is TGCGCCAGCAGCTTGGCCTCATCCTCAGAGACCCAGTACTTC. Translating gives CASSLASSSETQYF.

The CDR3 bases are TGTGCCAGCTCACCCGGACAGGGGCATATGGAGACCCAGTACTTC. Translation: CASSPGQGHMETQYF. The V call is TRBV18, the J call TRBJ2-5; 9 bases map to TRBD1. V lost 3 bases to trimming and J lost 5 bases; unmatched junction nucleotides: 7. In germline, CDR1 is KGHSH, CDR2 LQKENI. The CDR3 totals 15 residues. The full variable domain, in which reference TRBV18 and TRBJ2-5 provide the parts outside the CDR3, is NAGVMQNPRHLVRRRGQEARLRCSPMKGHSHVYWYRQLPEEGLKFMVYLQKENIIDESGMPKERFSAEFPKEGPSILRIQQVVRGDSAAYFCASSPGQGHMETQYFGPGTRLLVL.

This clone came up once. This chain joins TRBV11-3 and TRBJ2-5, with 8 bases lining up with TRBD2. The CDR3 loop spans 15 amino acids. Looked up from germline, CDR1 is SGHNT and CDR2 is YENEEA. V gave up 4 bases and J gave up 3 bases; unmatched junction bases: 7. DNA for the CDR3: TGTGCCAGCAGCTCAGCCGGGACTAGAGAAGAGACCCAGTACTTC. Translation gives CASSSAGTREETQYF.

CDR3: CASGRLYYEQYF. The CDR3 nucleotides read TGTGCTAGTGGCAGACTGTACTACGAGCAGTACTTC. The V and J genes are TRBV12-5 and TRBJ2-7; D is unresolved. V lost 6 bases and J lost 3, with 9 bases in between. Germline CDR1 is LGHNT and CDR2 is FRNRAP. The length of the CDR3 is 12 residues.

The V gene is TRBV18, the J gene TRBJ1-5, with D perhaps matching TRBD1 (5 bases). The CDR3 is 14 residues long. CDR1 KGHSH and CDR2 LQKENI come from the germline V gene. Trimming took 4 bases from V and 4 from J, leaving 11 bases between them. CDR3 DNA sequence: TGTGCCAGCTCACAGGGGACGGATAATCAGCCCCAGCATTTT. It translates to CASSQGTDNQPQHF. Drawing the rest from reference TRBV18 and TRBJ1-5, the complete variable domain is NAGVMQNPRHLVRRRGQEARLRCSPMKGHSHVYWYRQLPEEGLKFMVYLQKENIIDESGMPKERFSAEFPKEGPSILRIQQVVRGDSAAYFCASSQGTDNQPQHFGDGTRLSIL.

The rearrangement uses TRBV7-8 and TRBJ2-7; TRBD2 aligns across 9 bases. Looked up from germline, CDR1 is SGHVS and CDR2 is FQNEAQ. The CDR3 is 17 residues long. J lost 6 bases, V lost 4 bases, and 16 bases had no gene match. The CDR3 here is CASSSFLTSGSLGEQYF. CDR3 nucleotide sequence: TGTGCCAGCAGCTCCTTCTTGACTAGCGGTTCACTCGGCGAGCAGTACTTC.

The chain is built from TRBV29-1 and TRBJ2-7; D unresolved. Germline-derived CDR1 and CDR2 are SQVTM and ANQGSEA. The V end was cut by 3 bases, the J end by 3 bases, with 6 bases between. The CDR3 length is 11 residues. CDR3 in DNA: TGCAGCGTTGAGTGGGACTACGAGCAGTACTTC. Protein sequence: CSVEWDYEQYF.

The chain links TRBV29-1 to TRBJ2-3; possible D gene TRBD2, 5 bases. The germline CDR1 and CDR2 sequences are SQVTM and ANQGSEA. The CDR3 has 16 amino acids. Trimming cost V 3 bases and J 4 bases, with 20 bases left between them. The DNA for the CDR3 is TGCAGCGTTGACACCCGGTTCGGCGGGCTACCAGATACGCAGTATTTT. It encodes CSVDTRFGGLPDTQYF.

The chain joins TRBV2 to TRBJ1-2; D gene unclear. The CDR3 covers 12 residues. Trimming left V 7 bases short and J 7 bases short, with 13 bases between. Germline lookup yields CDR1 SNHLY and CDR2 FYNNEI. The CDR3 reads CASKDVGPGYTF. The CDR3 nucleotides are TGTGCCAGCAAAGACGTAGGGCCTGGCTACACCTTC.

The chain's CDR3 is CASSFLPGERDPSTDTQYF. The DNA for the CDR3 is TGTGCCAGCAGTTTTCTTCCTGGCGAGCGGGACCCTAGCACAGATACGCAGTATTTT. The V call is TRBV27, the J call TRBJ2-3; 7 bases agree with TRBD2. After removal of 3 bases from V and 0 bases from J, the junction contained 15 bases not matched to a gene. The CDR3 covers 19 residues. CDR1 is MNHEY and CDR2 is SMNVEV in the germline V gene (reference sequence).